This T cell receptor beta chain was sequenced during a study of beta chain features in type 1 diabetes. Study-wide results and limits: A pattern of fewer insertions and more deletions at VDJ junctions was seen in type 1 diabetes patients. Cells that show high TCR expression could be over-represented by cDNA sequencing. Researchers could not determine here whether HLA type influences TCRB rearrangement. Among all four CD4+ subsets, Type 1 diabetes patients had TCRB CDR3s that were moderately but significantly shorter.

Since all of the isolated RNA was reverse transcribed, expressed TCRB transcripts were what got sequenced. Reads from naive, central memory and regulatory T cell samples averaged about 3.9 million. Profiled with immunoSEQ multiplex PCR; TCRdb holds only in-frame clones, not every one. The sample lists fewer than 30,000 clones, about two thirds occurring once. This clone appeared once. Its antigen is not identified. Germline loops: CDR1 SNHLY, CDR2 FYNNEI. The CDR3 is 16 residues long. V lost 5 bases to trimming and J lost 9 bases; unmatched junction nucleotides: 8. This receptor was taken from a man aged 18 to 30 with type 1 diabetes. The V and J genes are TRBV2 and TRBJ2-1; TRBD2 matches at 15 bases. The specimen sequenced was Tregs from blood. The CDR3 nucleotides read TGTGCCAGCAGTACCAGAGGACTAGCGGGAGGGAGTGAGCAGTTCTTC. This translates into CASSTRGLAGGSEQFF.